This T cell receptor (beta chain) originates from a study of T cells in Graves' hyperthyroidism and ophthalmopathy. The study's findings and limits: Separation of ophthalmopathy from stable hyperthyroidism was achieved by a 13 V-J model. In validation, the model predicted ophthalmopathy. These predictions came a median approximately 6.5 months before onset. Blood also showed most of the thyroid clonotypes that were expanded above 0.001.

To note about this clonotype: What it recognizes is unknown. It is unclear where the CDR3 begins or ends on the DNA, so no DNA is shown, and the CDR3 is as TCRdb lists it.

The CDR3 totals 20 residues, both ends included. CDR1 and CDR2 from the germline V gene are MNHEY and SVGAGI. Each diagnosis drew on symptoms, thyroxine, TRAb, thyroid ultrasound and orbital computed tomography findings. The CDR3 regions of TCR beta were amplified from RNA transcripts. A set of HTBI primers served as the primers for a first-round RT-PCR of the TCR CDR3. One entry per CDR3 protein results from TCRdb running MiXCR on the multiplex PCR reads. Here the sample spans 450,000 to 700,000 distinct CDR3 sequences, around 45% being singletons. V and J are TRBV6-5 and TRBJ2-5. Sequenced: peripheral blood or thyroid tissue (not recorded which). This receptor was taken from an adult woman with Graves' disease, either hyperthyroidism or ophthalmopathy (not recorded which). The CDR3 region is CASSFKGSNGYTFGSGTQYF.